The present T cell receptor beta chain was sequenced within a study of OX40 agonist ivuxolimab in advanced cancers. Study background: With a range of roughly 20 to 80, age averaged approximately 54 years, and 65% to 90% were male. General study results and limits: CD4+ T cells averaged fewer expanded clones than CD8+ T cells. Some of the lowest clonal expansion was seen in partial responders at 0.1-3.0 mg/kg.

Repertoires were generated with immunoSEQ multiplex PCR, while TCRdb's copy carries only in-frame clones and drops some. The sample gives roughly 48,000 clones, around 80% of which show up once; 2.6% is in the top ten. In regard to this clone: What it binds is not known.

CDR3 length: 14 amino acids. Trimming took 0 bases from V and 8 from J, leaving 14 bases between them. Germline V gene lookup returns CDR1 SGHDT and CDR2 YYEEEE. The chain combines TRBV5-6 with TRBJ1-2, with D possibly matching TRBD1 (5 bases). Sequenced material: CD4+ or CD8+ T cells sorted from blood, taken in a trial of the OX40 agonist ivuxolimab. The receptor's source is an adult with an advanced solid tumor such as melanoma, head and neck, liver or kidney cancer. CDR3 nucleotides: TGTGCCAGCAGCTTGGTTGACAGAGCCACCGGCTACACCTTC. Its translation: CASSLVDRATGYTF. Drawing the rest from reference TRBV5-6 and TRBJ1-2, the complete variable domain is DAGVTQSPTHLIKTRGQQVTLRCSPKSGHDTVSWYQQALGQGPQFIFQYYEEEERQRGNFPDRFSGHQFPNYSSELNVNALLLGDSALYLCASSLVDRATGYTFGSGTRLTVV.